This TCR beta chain comes out of a study of post-analysis software for immune sequencing data (dated by TCRdb to the mid-2010s). Study-wide context: Relapsing-remitting, secondary progressive and progressive-relapsing multiple sclerosis were recorded as disease courses, and subtype annotation was lacking for some patients. A subset of samples was prepared in parallel using single-end sample barcoding, then pooled and co-amplified after Illumina adapter ligation. The multiple sclerosis patient repertoires were compared with some twelve previously published healthy control repertoires from donors aged roughly 6 to 27 years. Here is what the overall study found, with its caveats: The control group was slightly older than the multiple sclerosis patient group. Patients showed significantly higher frequencies than controls for about five TRBV segments, among them TRBV5-6, TRBV5-1 and TRBV20-1. Normalized Chao1 diversity was significantly lower in multiple sclerosis patients than controls, suggesting substantial peripheral T-cell clonal expansion. Strong co-clustering of samples prepared in the same batch was shown by direct clustering with F measure, prompting a batch-effect correction.

To demonstrate the VDJtools post-analysis software, TCR beta repertoires were profiled from the peripheral blood of about 13 young patients with multiple sclerosis. The multiple sclerosis patients were children and adolescents between roughly 6 and 16 years of age. V loses 1 base, J loses 4 bases, and the germline ends lie 6 bases apart. The cysteine opens and the phenylalanine closes a CDR3 of 13 amino acids. Only the CDR3 DNA is retained, 39 bases long and in frame from the first base. The germline V gene supplies CDR1 SGHVS and CDR2 FQNEAQ. Receptors were amplified or captured by PCR. Data came from an Illumina HiSeq 2500. To reduce PCR and sequencing biases, unique molecular identifiers were incorporated into the TCR beta cDNA libraries. Every 1 to 10 million input T cells yielded 500,000 or so cDNA molecules, meaning each molecule approximated one T cell. The patient libraries were prepared and sequenced with the same protocol used for the earlier healthy control dataset. Within a given batch, samples were prepared together, multiplexed and sequenced on the same HiSeq lane. Concerning the study's data processing: Raw barcoded reads were processed with MIGEC, and single-read molecular identifier groups were discarded before consensus assembly and CDR3 extraction. Clonotype tables were post-analysed with VDJtools, and diversity was normalized by down-sampling all datasets to the smallest sample size. In repertoire overlap clustering, CDR3 amino acid sequences, but not nucleotide sequences, were matched to correct batch-related cross-sample contamination. Starting from the raw public reads, TCRdb applied fastp trimming at Q25, assembled clones with MiXCR and retained in-frame beta chains. Entries are consolidated by CDR3 protein sequence, retaining the most common genes and DNA. The authors' filters were not applied to this entry. This sample is represented by about 460,000 distinct CDR3 sequences; roughly 45% of them were singletons. The ten largest clones take up about 12% of the sample.

Points on this clonotype: No antigen is known for it. No base qualities exist here, and no much larger clone lies one base off it.

What was sequenced was blood. The source is a girl aged 5-17 years with multiple sclerosis. The chain was built from TRBV7-8 and TRBJ2-3; the D gene is possibly TRBD1, with 5 bases matching. CDR3 reads: CASSLGQPDTQYF. The nucleotide sequence is TGTGCCAGCAGCTTAGGACAGCCAGATACGCAGTATTTT.